The subject of this entry is one T cell receptor (beta chain). Its matching antigen is unknown. Assay used: immunoSEQ multiplex PCR; TCRdb lists only in-frame clones, some missing. There are fewer than 35,000 clones in the sample; 89% occur only once, and approximately 6.6% lies in the top ten. This entry comes from a study of lymphopenia after photon versus proton radiotherapy. From germline, CDR1 is SGHTA and CDR2 FQGNSA. This CDR3 has 15 residues. V was clipped by 1 base and J by 7 bases; unmatched bases: 9. Points from the study as a whole: Better survival with proton therapy was suggested as possible, not demonstrated. Oligoclonal CD8+ Temra expansion after nadir drove photon patients' diversity drop. Relative stability marked proton patients; photon patients lost diversity and naive cells. In patients who died, overall survival fell as post-nadir TCR diversity dropped more.

J is TRBJ2-7 and V is TRBV7-2; 8 bases map to TRBD1. This receptor was taken from a woman aged 70-85 years with pancreatic cancer. Some clones in this sample may be carry-over from other donors' samples. The sequencing here drew on peripheral blood, taken from a patient treated with proton-based radiotherapy. The CDR3 DNA reads TGTGCCAGCAGCTTAGAAGGGACAGGTCTGAGAGAGCAGTACTTC. Translated: CASSLEGTGLREQYF.